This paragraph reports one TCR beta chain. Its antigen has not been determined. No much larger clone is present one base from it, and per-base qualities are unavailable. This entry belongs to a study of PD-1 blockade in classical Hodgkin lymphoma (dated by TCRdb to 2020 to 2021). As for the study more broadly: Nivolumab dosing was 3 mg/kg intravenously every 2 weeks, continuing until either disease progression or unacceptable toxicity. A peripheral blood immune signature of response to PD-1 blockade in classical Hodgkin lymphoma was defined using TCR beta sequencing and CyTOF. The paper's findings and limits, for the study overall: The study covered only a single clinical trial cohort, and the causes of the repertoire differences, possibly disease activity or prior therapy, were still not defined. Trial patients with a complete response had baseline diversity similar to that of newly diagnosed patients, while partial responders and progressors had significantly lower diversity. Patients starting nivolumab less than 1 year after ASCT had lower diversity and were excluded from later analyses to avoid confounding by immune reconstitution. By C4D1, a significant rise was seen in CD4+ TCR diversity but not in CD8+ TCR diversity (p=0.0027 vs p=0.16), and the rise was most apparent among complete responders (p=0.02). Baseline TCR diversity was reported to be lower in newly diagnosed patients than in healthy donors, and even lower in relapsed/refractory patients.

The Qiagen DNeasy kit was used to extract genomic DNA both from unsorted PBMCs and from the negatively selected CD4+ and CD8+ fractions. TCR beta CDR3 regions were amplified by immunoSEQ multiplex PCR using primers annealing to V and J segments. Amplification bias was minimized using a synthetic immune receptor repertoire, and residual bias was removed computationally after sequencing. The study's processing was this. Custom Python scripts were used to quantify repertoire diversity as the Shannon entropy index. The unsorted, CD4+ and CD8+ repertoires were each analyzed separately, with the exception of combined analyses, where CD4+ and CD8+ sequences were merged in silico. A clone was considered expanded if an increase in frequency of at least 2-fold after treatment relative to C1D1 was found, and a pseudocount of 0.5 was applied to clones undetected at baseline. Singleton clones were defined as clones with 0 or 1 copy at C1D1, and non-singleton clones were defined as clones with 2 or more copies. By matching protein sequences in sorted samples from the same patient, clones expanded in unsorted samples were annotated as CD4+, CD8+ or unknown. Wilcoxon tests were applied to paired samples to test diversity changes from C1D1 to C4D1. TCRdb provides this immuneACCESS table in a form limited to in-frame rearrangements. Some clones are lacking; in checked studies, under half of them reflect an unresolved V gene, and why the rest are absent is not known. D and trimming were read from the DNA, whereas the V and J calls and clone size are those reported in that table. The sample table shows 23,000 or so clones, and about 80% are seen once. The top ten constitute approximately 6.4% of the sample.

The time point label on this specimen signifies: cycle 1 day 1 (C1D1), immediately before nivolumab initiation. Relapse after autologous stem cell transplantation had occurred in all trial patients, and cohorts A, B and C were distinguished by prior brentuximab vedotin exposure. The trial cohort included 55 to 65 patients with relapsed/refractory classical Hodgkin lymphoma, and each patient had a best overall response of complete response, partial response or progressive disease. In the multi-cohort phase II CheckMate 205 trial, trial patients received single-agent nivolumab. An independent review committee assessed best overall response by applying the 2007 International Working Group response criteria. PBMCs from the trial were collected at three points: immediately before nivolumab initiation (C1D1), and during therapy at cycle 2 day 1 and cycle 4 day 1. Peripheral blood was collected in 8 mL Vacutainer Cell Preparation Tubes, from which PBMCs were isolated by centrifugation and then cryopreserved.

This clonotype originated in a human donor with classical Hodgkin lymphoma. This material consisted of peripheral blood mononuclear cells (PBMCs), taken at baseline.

The CDR3 is CASSARTGGHEQYF. In nucleotide form, the sequence is TGTGCCAGCAGTGCCAGGACAGGGGGCCACGAGCAGTACTTC. The rearrangement joined TRBV28 to TRBJ2-7; 11 bases in the middle match TRBD1. Spanning cysteine to phenylalanine, the CDR3 consists of 14 amino acids. The CDR3 DNA has 42 bases and is translated from base 1. CDR1 MDHEN and CDR2 SYDVKM are derived from the germline V gene. V is cut back by 5 bases and J by 5 bases, with 5 bases in the junction unmatched.